This is a list of T cell receptor beta chains from one sample in a study of T cells after yellow fever vaccination. A single record per CDR3 protein comes from TCRdb applying MiXCR to the 5' RACE reads. The sample contains 200,000 to 300,000 distinct CDR3 sequences, 3.6% of which appear only once. The sequences come from PBMCs, collected 15 days after the yellow fever booster vaccination. The origin of the receptors is a man between 18 and 29 years old who received the YFV17D yellow fever vaccine. Each CDR3 is given with its conserved first and last residue. The D gene is left open where the match is weak. Rows may omit the clone size; those that give it use once, few, many or a size class.

TGCGCCAGCAGCTACCAGACAGGGGACACCGGGGAGCTGTTTTTT | CASSYQTGDTGELFF | TRBJ2-2 | TRBD1 | many | TRBV5-1
TGTGCCAGCTCACCAGGGAGGGACCGTACCGGGGAGCTGTTTTTT | CASSPGRDRTGELFF | TRBJ2-2 | TRBD2 | many | TRBV18
TGTGCCAGCAGTTTAACGAGAAGCGGGGGGTACACAGATACGCAGTATTTT | CASSLTRSGGYTDTQYF | TRBJ2-3 | TRBD2 | many | TRBV12-3/TRBV12-4
TGTGCCAGCAGTTTAGCTACAGGGCCCAACAATGAGCAGTTCTTC | CASSLATGPNNEQFF | TRBJ2-1 | - | few | TRBV12-3/TRBV12-4
TGTGCCAGCAGTCGAACAGGGGTAGTGGAGACCCAGTACTTC | CASSRTGVVETQYF | TRBJ2-5 | TRBD1 | many | TRBV28
TGTGCCAGCAGCCCGGCTATCGGGACTGAAGCTTTCTTT | CASSPAIGTEAFF | TRBJ1-1 | - | many | TRBV7-2
TGTGCCAGCAGCTTAGCGACCGGGGCGAGCAATCAGCCCCAGCATTTT | CASSLATGASNQPQHF | TRBJ1-5 | - | many | TRBV7-2
TGTGCCAGCAGTTACGTTCGGGACACTGAAGCTTTCTTT | CASSYVRDTEAFF | TRBJ1-1 | - | many | TRBV6-5
TGTGCCAGCAGCCCAGGAACAGGGGGCTGGGAGACCCAGTACTTC | CASSPGTGGWETQYF | TRBJ2-5 | TRBD1 | many | TRBV7-3
TGTGCCAGCACCGATGGGAGAGGGCCCCAGCATTTT | CASTDGRGPQHF | TRBJ1-5 | - | few | TRBV12-3/TRBV12-4
TGTGCCAGCAGCCAAGATCAAGTCTACGAGCAGTACTTC | CASSQDQVYEQYF | TRBJ2-7 | - | many | TRBV4-2
TGTGCCAGCAGCTTAGCTAATCGGGGTAATGAGCAGTTCTTC | CASSLANRGNEQFF | TRBJ2-1 | - | many | TRBV7-2
TGTGCCAGCAGCTTAATGGCCGGAACTAACTATGGCTACACCTTC | CASSLMAGTNYGYTF | TRBJ1-2 | - | few | TRBV7-2
TGCGCCAGCAGCCAACAGAGCACAGATACGCAGTATTTT | CASSQQSTDTQYF | TRBJ2-3 | - | many | TRBV4-3
TGTGCCAGCAGCTTAGGGACTAGCGGGCCCCAAGAGACCCAGTACTTC | CASSLGTSGPQETQYF | TRBJ2-5 | TRBD2 | many | TRBV7-2
TGTGCCAGCAGTTTATGGGCCGACAGGGGGAACACTGAAGCTTTCTTT | CASSLWADRGNTEAFF | TRBJ1-1 | TRBD1 | many | TRBV28
TGTGCCAGCAGCCTCCAAGGCTCCTATAATTCACCCCTCCACTTT | CASSLQGSYNSPLHF | TRBJ1-6 | - | many | TRBV7-2
TGCAGTGCTAGAGGGAATAACTATGGCTACACCTTC | CSARGNNYGYTF | TRBJ1-2 | - | many | TRBV20-1
TGCGCCAGCAGCGCAGGGACAGGGGGCTCTGGAAACACCATATATTTT | CASSAGTGGSGNTIYF | TRBJ1-3 | TRBD1 | many | TRBV5-1
TGTGCCAGCAGCATGCTGACTAGCGGGGGGGCGACAGATACGCAGTATTTT | CASSMLTSGGATDTQYF | TRBJ2-3 | TRBD2 | many | TRBV7-2
TGTGCCAGCAGCTTCTCTAGGGGGTGGGAGTCAGATACGCAGTATTTT | CASSFSRGWESDTQYF | TRBJ2-3 | - | many | TRBV5-5
TGTGCCAGCTCTGGAAACAGTAACCAAGAGACCCTGTACTTC | CASSGNSNQETLYF | TRBJ2-5 | - | - | TRBV18
TGCGCCAGCAGCCAAGAAGGGGCCCGGCCCTACGAGCAGTACTTC | CASSQEGARPYEQYF | TRBJ2-7 | - | many | TRBV4-1
TGTGCCAGCAGTTACGGACTAGCGGGGGTTAGCACAGATACGCAGTATTTT | CASSYGLAGVSTDTQYF | TRBJ2-3 | TRBD2 | many | TRBV28
TGTGCCAGCAGTGCATCAGGGAACACCGGGGAGCTGTTTTTT | CASSASGNTGELFF | TRBJ2-2 | - | many | TRBV12-3/TRBV12-4
TGCAGTGCTAGAGGCCCCCGGCCCCAGCATTTT | CSARGPRPQHF | TRBJ1-5 | - | many | TRBV20-1